The T cell receptor (beta chain) described here comes from a study of T cell repertoires in cytomegalovirus infection. TCRdb recomputed calls from the reads with MiXCR, one row per CDR3 protein. The data hold roughly 180,000 distinct CDR3 sequences, with about 17% observed a single time. The CDR3 is 15 amino acids. Trimming took off 5 bases at V and 3 bases at J, with 17 bases between the two ends. The germline CDR1 and CDR2 sequences are MDHEN and SYDVKM. This clonotype has a handful of counts. The J gene is TRBJ2-7, the V gene TRBV28; perhaps D is TRBD1 or TRBD2 (5 bases each). This receptor was obtained from a human donor in good health (CMV status not recorded). Some clones in this sample may be carry-over from other donors' samples. The sequencing sample was made of CD8+ T cells from PBMCs. CDR3 loop: CASSLLWDGDYEQYF. The CDR3 nucleotides read TGTGCCAGCAGTCTACTCTGGGACGGCGACTACGAGCAGTACTTC.